A selection of T cell receptor beta chains follows, all from one sample in a study of shared clonotypes between healthy human individuals. The data were produced by immunoSEQ multiplex PCR, yet TCRdb's version contains in-frame clones alone and is incomplete. Altogether about a million clones are present, 77% being singletons, with the ten largest covering roughly 0.83%. The specimen sequenced was memory CD4+ T cells from PBMCs. Source of these receptors: a man in his late teens or twenties in good health. Some clones in this sample may be carry-over from other donors' samples. The CDR3 runs from the conserved cysteine through the conserved F or W. The size of a clone is reported for some rows only, either as once, few or many, or as a class for expanded clones.

j_call	clone_size	v_call	cdr3_aa
TRBJ2-3	-	TRBV5-1	CASSLAPGPPPDTQYF
TRBJ2-7	-	TRBV5-6	CASSKLDRYEQYF
-	-	TRBV28	CASIGSGRASSYEQYF
TRBJ1-2	-	TRBV28	CASADRVFYGYTF
TRBJ2-1	-	TRBV7-7	CASSLLPGASYNEQFF
TRBJ2-1	once	TRBV7-2	CASSLTVIYNEQFF
TRBJ1-3	-	TRBV5-1	CASSLDSSSSGNTIYF
TRBJ2-1	-	TRBV2	CASSGTGGEQFF
TRBJ2-2	-	TRBV9	CASSLRTGHYSPGELFF
TRBJ1-4	-	TRBV18	CASSLSYRTDTEKLFF
TRBJ2-1	-	TRBV2	CASDQREEQFF